This TCR beta chain was found in a study of T cell responses to AZD1222 COVID-19 vaccine. CDR3 length equals 15 residues. V dropped 5 bases and J dropped 3 bases, with 16 bases sitting between them. In germline, CDR1 is SGHTA, CDR2 FQGNSA. This clone has just one count. Method: immunoSEQ multiplex PCR; TCRdb's copy keeps in-frame clones and lacks some. There are some 150,000 clones in the sample; approximately 90% occur only once, and 4% to 6% lies in the top ten. The specimen was peripheral blood, collected on day 0 of AZD1222 vaccination. The sequence was obtained from an adult in good health. The V gene is TRBV7-2, the J gene TRBJ2-5; D gene uncertain. The CDR3 loop reads CASSPEWATKETQYF. CDR3 nucleotide sequence: TGTGCCAGCAGCCCGGAGTGGGCGACAAAAGAGACCCAGTACTTC.